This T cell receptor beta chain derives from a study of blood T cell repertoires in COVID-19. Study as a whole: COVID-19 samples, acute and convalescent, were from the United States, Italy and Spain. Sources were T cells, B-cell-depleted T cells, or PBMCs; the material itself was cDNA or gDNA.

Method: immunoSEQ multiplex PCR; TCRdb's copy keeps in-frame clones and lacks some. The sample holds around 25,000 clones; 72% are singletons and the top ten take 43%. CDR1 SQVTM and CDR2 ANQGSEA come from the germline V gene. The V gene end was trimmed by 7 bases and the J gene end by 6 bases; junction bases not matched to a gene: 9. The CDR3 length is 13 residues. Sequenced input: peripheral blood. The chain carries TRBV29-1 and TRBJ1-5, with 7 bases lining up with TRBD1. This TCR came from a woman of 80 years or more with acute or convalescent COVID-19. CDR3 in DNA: TGCAGCGGACAACAGGGGCCAGGTCAGCCCCAGCATTTT. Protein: CSGQQGPGQPQHF.